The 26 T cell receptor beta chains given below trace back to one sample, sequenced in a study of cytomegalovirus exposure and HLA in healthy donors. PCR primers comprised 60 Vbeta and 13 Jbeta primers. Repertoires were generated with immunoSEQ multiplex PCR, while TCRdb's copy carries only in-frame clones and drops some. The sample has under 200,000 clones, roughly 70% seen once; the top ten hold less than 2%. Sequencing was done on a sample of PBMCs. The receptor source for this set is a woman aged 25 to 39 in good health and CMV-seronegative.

The CDR3 sequence is CASSELNTEAFF. The CDR3 DNA reads as TGTGCCAGCAGTGAACTAAACACTGAAGCTTTCTTT. The chain employs TRBV5-4 and TRBJ1-1; D is ambiguous. V lost 5 bases to trimming and J lost 2 bases, with 7 bases between them. The CDR3 is made up of 12 amino acids. Germline values: CDR1 SGHNT, CDR2 YYREEE (reference sequence).

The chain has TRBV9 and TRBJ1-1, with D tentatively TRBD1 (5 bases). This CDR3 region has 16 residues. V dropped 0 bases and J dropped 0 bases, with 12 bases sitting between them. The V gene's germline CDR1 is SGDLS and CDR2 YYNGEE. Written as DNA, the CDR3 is TGTGCCAGCAGCGTAGTCCAGGGAATTGTGAACACTGAAGCTTTCTTT. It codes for CASSVVQGIVNTEAFF.

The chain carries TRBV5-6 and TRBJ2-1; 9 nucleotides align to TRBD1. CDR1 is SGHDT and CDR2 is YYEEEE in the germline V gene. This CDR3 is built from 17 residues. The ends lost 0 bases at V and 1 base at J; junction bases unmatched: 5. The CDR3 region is CASSLVTGQGSYNEQFF. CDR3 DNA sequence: TGTGCCAGCAGCTTGGTTACTGGACAGGGGTCCTACAATGAGCAGTTCTTC.

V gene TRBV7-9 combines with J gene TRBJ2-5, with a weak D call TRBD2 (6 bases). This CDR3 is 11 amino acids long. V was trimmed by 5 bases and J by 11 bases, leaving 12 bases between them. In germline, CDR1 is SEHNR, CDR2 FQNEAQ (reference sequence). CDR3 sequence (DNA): TGTGCCAGCAGCCTAGGAGGGAAGCAGTACTTC. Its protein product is CASSLGGKQYF.

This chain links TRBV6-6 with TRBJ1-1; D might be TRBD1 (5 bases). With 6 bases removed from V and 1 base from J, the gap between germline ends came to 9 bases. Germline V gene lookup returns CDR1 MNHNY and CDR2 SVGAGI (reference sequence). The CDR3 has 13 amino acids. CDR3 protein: CASSGTSNTEAFF. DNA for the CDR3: TGTGCCAGCAGCGGGACTTCGAACACTGAAGCTTTCTTT.

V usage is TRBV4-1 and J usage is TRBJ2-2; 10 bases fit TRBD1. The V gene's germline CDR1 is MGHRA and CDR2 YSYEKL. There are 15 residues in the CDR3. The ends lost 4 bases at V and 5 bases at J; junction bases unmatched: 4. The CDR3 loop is CASSPGQGITGELFF. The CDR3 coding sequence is TGCGCCAGCAGCCCGGGACAGGGGATAACCGGGGAGCTGTTTTTT.

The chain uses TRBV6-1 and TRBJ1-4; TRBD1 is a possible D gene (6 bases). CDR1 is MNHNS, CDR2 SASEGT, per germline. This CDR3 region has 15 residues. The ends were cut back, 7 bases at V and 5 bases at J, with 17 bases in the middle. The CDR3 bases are TGTGCCAGCAATCCGGGGACAAATAGGAATGAAAAACTGTTTTTT. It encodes CASNPGTNRNEKLFF.

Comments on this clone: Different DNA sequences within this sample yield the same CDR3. CDR3: CASSVGGLAGDEQFF. Written as DNA, the CDR3 is TGTGCCAGCAGCGTAGGGGGACTAGCGGGAGATGAGCAGTTCTTC. The rearrangement uses TRBV9 and TRBJ2-1; 14 nucleotides align to TRBD2. The CDR3 loop spans 15 amino acids. V gave up 0 bases and J gave up 8 bases; unmatched junction bases: 1. The germline gives CDR1 SGDLS, CDR2 YYNGEE.

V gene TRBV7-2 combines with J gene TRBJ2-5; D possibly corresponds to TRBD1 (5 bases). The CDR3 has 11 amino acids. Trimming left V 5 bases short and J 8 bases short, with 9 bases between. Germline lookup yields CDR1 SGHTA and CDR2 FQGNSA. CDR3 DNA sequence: TGTGCCAGCAGCCCGACAGTCACCCAGTACTTC. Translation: CASSPTVTQYF.

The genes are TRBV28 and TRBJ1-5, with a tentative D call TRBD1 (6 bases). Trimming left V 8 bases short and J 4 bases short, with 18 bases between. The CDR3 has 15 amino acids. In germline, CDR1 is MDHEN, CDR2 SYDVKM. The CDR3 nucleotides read TGTGCCAGCTGGTGGGGGCGCTACGGTAATCAGCCCCAGCATTTT. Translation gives CASWWGRYGNQPQHF.

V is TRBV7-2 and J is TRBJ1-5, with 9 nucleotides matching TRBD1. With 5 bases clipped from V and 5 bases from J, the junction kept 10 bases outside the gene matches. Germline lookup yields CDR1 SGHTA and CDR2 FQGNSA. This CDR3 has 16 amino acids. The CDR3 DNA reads TGTGCCAGCAGCGGGTGGACAGGGGAGGTCCATCAGCCCCAGCATTTT. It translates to CASSGWTGEVHQPQHF.

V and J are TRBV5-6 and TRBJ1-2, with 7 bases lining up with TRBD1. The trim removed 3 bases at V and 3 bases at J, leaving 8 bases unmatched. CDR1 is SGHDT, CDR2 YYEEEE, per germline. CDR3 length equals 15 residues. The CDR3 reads CASSSQSGGHYGYTF. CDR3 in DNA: TGTGCCAGCAGCTCTCAATCAGGGGGGCACTATGGCTACACCTTC.

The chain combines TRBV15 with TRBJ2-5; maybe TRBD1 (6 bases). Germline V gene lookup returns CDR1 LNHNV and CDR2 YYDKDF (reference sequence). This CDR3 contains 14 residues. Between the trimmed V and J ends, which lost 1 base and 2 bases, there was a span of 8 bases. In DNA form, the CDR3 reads TGTGCCACCAGCAGAGGGACAGATCAAGAGACCCAGTACTTC. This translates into CATSRGTDQETQYF.

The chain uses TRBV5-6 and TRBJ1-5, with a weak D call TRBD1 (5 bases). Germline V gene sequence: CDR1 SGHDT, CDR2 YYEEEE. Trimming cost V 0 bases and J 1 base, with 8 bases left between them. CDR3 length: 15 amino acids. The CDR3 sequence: CASSLGGVSNQPQHF. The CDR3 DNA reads TGTGCCAGCAGCTTGGGGGGGGTCAGCAATCAGCCCCAGCATTTT.

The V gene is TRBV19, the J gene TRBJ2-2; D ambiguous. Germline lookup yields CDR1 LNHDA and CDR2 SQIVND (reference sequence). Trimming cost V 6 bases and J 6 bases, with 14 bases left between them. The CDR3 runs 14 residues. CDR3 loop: CASRGTGWSGELFF. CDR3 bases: TGTGCCAGTAGAGGAACGGGTTGGTCCGGGGAGCTGTTTTTT. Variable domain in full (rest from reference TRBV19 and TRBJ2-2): DGGITQSPKYLFRKEGQNVTLSCEQNLNHDAMYWYRQDPGQGLRLIYYSQIVNDFQKGDIAEGYSVSREKKESFPLTVTSAQKNPTAFYLCASRGTGWSGELFFGEGSRLTVL.

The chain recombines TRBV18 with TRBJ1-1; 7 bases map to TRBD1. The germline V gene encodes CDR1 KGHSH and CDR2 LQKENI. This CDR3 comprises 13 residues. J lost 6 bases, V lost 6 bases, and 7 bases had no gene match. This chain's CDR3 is CASSYDRVAEAFF. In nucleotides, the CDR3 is TGTGCCAGCTCGTACGACAGGGTAGCTGAAGCTTTCTTT.

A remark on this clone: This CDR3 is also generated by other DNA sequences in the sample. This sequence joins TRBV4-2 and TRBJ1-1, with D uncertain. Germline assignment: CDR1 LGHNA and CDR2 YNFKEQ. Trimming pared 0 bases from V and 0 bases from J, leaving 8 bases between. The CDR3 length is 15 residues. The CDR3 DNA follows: TGTGCCAGCAGCCAAGAAGGAGGTCTGAACACTGAAGCTTTCTTT. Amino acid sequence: CASSQEGGLNTEAFF.

This CDR3 is CASSLGGAGGKEEQYF. The DNA for the CDR3 is TGCGCCAGCAGCTTGGGAGGTGCGGGAGGTAAGGAGGAGCAGTACTTC. The chain uses TRBV5-1 and TRBJ2-7, with 8 bases lining up with TRBD2. Germline V gene lookup returns CDR1 SGHRS and CDR2 YFSETQ. V dropped 0 bases and J dropped 7; count of bases not matched to a gene: 12. The CDR3 is 16 amino acids.

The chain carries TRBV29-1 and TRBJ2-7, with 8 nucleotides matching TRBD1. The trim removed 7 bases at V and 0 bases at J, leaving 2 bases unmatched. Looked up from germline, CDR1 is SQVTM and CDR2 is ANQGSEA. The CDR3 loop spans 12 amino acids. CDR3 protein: CSAGTGSYEQYF. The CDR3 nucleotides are TGCAGCGCTGGGACAGGCTCCTACGAGCAGTACTTC.

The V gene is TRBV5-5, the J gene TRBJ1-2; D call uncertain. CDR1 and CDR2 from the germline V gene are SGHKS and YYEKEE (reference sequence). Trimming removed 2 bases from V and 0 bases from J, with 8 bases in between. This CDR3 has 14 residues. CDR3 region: CASSFPGSNYGYTF. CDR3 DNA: TGTGCCAGCAGCTTCCCCGGTTCTAACTATGGCTACACCTTC.

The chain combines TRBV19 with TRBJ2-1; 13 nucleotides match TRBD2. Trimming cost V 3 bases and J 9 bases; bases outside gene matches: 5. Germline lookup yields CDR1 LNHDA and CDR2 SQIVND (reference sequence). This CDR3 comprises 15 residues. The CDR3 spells CASSIRTSGSGEQFF. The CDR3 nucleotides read TGTGCCAGTAGTATTCGGACTAGCGGGAGTGGTGAGCAGTTCTTC.

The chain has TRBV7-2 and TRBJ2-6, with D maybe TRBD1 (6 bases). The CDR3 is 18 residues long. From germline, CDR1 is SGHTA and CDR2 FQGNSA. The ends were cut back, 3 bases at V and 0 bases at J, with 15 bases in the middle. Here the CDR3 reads CASSFHRDTNSGANVLTF. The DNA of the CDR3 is TGTGCCAGCAGCTTTCACCGGGACACCAACTCTGGGGCCAACGTCCTGACTTTC.

The CDR3 spells CAWSVQLAGFTDTQYF. DNA for the CDR3: TGTGCCTGGAGTGTACAACTAGCGGGATTCACAGATACGCAGTATTTT. V is TRBV30 and J is TRBJ2-3, with 10 bases matching TRBD2. Germline V gene sequence: CDR1 GTSNPN, CDR2 SVGIG (reference sequence). The CDR3 spans 16 residues. V was pared by 0 bases and J by 2 bases, with 5 bases of the junction left unmatched.

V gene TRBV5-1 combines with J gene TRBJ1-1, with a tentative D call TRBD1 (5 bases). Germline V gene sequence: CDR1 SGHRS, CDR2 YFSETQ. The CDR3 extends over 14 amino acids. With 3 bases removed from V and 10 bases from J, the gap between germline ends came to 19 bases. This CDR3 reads CASSSGPTGEGAFF. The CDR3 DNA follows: TGCGCCAGCAGCTCTGGTCCCACGGGGGAGGGAGCTTTCTTT.

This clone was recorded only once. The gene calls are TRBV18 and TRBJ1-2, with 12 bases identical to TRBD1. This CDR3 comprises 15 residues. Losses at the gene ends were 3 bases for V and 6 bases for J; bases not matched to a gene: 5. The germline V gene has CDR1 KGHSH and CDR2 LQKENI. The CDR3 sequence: CASSPGTGGEDGYTF. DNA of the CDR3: TGTGCCAGCTCACCCGGGACAGGGGGCGAGGATGGCTACACCTTC. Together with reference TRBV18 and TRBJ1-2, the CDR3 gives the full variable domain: NAGVMQNPRHLVRRRGQEARLRCSPMKGHSHVYWYRQLPEEGLKFMVYLQKENIIDESGMPKERFSAEFPKEGPSILRIQQVVRGDSAAYFCASSPGTGGEDGYTFGSGTRLTVV.

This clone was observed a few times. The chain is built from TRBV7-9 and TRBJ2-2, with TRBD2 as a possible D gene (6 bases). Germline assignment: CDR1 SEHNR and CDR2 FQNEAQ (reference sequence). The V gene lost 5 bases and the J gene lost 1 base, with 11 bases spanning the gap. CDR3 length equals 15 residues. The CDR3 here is CASSPREVNTGELFF. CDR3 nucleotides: TGTGCCAGCAGCCCCAGGGAGGTGAACACCGGGGAGCTGTTTTTT.